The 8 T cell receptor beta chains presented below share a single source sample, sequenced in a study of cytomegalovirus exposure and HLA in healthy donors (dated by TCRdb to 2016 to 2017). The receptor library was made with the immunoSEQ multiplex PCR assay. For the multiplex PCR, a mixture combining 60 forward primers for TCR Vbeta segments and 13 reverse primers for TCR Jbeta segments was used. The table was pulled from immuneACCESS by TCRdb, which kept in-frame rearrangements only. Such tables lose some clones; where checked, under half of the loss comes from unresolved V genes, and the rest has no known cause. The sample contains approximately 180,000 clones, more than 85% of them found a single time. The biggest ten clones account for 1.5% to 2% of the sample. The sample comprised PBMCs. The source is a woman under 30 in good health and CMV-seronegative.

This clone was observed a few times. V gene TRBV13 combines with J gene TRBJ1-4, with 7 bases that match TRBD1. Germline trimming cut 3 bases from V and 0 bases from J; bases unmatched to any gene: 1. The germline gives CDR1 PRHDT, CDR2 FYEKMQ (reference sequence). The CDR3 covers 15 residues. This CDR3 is CASSFGQATNEKLFF. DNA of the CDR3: TGTGCCAGCAGCTTTGGACAGGCAACTAATGAAAAACTGTTTTTT.

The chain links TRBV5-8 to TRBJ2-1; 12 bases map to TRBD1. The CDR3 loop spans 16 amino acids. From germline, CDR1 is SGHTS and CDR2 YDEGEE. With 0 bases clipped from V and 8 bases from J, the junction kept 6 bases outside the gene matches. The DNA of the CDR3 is TGTGCCAGCAGCTTGGCCGGGACAGGGGGCAGGGATGAGCAGTTCTTC. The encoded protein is CASSLAGTGGRDEQFF.

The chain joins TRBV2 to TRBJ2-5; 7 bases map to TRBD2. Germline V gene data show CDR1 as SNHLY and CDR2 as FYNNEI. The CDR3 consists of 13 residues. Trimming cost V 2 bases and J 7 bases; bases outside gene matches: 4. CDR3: CASSESGEGTQYF. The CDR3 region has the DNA TGTGCCAGCAGTGAAAGTGGGGAGGGGACCCAGTACTTC.

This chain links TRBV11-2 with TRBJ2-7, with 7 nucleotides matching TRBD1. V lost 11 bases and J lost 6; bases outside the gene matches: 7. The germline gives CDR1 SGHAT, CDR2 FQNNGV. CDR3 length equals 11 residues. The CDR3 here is CAGRGGSEQYF. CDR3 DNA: TGTGCCGGTCGAGGGGGCTCCGAGCAGTACTTC.

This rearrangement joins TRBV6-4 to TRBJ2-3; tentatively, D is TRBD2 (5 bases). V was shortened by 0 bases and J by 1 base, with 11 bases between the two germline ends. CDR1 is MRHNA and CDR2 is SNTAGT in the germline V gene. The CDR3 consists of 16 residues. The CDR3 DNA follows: TGTGCCAGCAGTGACTCAGCTCTTAGCGGCACAGATACGCAGTATTTT. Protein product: CASSDSALSGTDTQYF.

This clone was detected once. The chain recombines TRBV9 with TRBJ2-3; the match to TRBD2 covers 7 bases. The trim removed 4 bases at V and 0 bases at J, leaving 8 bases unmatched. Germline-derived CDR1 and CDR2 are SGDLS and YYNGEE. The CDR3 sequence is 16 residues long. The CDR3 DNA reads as TGTGCCAGCAGCCCCAGTAGCGGGTTTAGCACAGATACGCAGTATTTT. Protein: CASSPSSGFSTDTQYF.

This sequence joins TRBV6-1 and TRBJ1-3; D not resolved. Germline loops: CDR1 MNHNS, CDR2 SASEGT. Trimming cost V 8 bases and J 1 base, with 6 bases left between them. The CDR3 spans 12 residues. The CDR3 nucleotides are TGTGCCAGCCCGGGGTCTGGAAACACCATATATTTT. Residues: CASPGSGNTIYF.

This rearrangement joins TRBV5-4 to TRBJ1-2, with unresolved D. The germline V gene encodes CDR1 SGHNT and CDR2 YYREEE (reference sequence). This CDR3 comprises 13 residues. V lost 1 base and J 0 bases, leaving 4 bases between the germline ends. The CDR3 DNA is TGTGCCAGCAGCTTGCGGGCTAACTATGGCTACACCTTC. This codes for CASSLRANYGYTF.